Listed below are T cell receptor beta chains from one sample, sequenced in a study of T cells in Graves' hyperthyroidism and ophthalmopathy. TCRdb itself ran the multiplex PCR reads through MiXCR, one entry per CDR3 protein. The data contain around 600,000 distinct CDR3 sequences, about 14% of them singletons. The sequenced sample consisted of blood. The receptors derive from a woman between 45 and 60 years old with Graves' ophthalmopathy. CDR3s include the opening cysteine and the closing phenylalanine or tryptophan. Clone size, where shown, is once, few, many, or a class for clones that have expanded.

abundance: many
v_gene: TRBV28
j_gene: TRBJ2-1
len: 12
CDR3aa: CASSRRYNEQFF

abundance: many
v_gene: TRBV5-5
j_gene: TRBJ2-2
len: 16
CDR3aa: CASSSPGTGRTGELFF

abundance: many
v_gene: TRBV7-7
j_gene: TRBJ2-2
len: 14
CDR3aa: CASSFSRDTGELFF

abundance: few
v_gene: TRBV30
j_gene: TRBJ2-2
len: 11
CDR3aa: CAWKNTGELFF

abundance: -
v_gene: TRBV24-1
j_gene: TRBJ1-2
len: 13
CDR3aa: CATSDNRDYGYTF

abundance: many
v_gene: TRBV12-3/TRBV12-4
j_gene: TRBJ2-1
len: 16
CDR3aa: CASSGTGTRNYNEQFF

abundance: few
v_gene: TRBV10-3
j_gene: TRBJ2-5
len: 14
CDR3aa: CAIGRSGRGETQYF

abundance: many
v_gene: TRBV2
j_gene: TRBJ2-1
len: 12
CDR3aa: CASSNRDNEQFF

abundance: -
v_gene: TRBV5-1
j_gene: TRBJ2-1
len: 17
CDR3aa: CASSLVTGLAGIDEQFF

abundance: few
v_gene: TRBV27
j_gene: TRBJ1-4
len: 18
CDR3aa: CASSPTSGGSATNEKLFF

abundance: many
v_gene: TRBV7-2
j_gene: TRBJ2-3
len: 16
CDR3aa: CASNQYGTGLTDTQYF

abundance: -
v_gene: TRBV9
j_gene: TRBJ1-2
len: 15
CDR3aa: CASSMGTGEYGGYTF

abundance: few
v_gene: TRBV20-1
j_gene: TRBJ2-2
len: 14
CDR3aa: CSASSVSSAGELFF

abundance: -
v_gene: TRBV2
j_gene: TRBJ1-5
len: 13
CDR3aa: CASGRGDNQPQHF

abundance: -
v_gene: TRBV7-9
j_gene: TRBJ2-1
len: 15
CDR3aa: CARNKSGSSYNEQFF

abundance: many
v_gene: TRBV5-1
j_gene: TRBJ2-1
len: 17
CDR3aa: CASSLGTSGSGSNEQFF